Shown below are 30 T cell receptor beta chains from a single sample sequenced in a study of identifying expanded T cells in peripheral blood. Here immunoSEQ multiplex PCR was the method, and the copy in TCRdb shows in-frame clones only, minus some. This sample has more than 80,000 clones, with about nine tenths found just once. The source material was blood. These receptors came from a person aged 18 to 75 in good health.

This clone occurred once. The same CDR3 arises from other DNA sequences in this sample as well. The CDR3 sequence is CASTRVTNTGELFF. CDR3 DNA: TGTGCCAGCACCAGGGTCACGAACACCGGGGAGCTGTTTTTT. J is TRBJ2-2 and V is TRBV18; D is perhaps TRBD1 (5 bases). The CDR3 loop spans 14 amino acids. Trimming shortened V by 8 bases and J by 0 bases, and 10 bases separated the two germline ends. Germline loops: CDR1 KGHSH, CDR2 LQKENI.

This rearrangement joins TRBV4-2 to TRBJ2-3, with D perhaps being TRBD1 or TRBD2 (5 bases each). V was shortened by 4 bases and J by 0 bases, with 17 bases between the two germline ends. The CDR3 sequence is 17 residues long. CDR1 LGHNA and CDR2 YNFKEQ come from the germline V gene. The CDR3 loop is CASSLAGQGLSTDTQYF. CDR3 DNA: TGTGCCAGCAGCCTGGCGGGCCAGGGTTTGAGCACAGATACGCAGTATTTT.

Of note for this clone: A much larger clone differs from this one at a single base, so this may be a read error. This sequence joins TRBV6-4 and TRBJ2-1, with a tentative D call TRBD2 (5 bases). The CDR3 length is 14 residues. V lost 2 bases and J 0 bases, leaving 5 bases between the germline ends. Germline V gene lookup returns CDR1 MRHNA and CDR2 SNTAGT. The CDR3 loop reads CASSDGSSYNEQFF. CDR3 DNA sequence: TGTGCCAGCAGTGACGGGAGCTCCTACAATGAGCAGTTCTTC.

The chain uses TRBV28 and TRBJ2-3; 9 nucleotides align to TRBD1. Germline-derived CDR1 and CDR2 are MDHEN and SYDVKM. The ends lost 6 bases at V and 0 bases at J; junction bases unmatched: 10. The CDR3 runs to 17 residues. The CDR3 spells CASRSPTGGTSTDTQYF. The DNA of the CDR3 is TGTGCCAGCAGGTCCCCGACAGGGGGAACTAGCACAGATACGCAGTATTTT.

About this clone itself: A read error may produce the germline difference seen at one junction end. The genes are TRBV5-6 and TRBJ2-7; 9 bases fit TRBD1. The V gene's germline CDR1 is SGHDT and CDR2 YYEEEE. This CDR3 contains 12 residues. CDR3 protein: CASSLAGTGSGF. The CDR3 nucleotides are TGTGCCAGCAGCTTGGCCGGGACAGGGTCAGGGTTC.

This clone was observed a single time. This chain uses TRBV28 with TRBJ1-5; TRBD1 might be the D (5 bases). Germline CDR1 reads MDHEN; CDR2 reads SYDVKM. There are 16 residues in the CDR3. Deletions cut 2 bases from V and 3 bases from J, with 14 bases between. The CDR3: CASSLLRQPPNQPQHF. In nucleotides, the CDR3 is TGTGCCAGCAGTTTACTTCGACAGCCCCCCAATCAGCCCCAGCATTTT.

The rearrangement links TRBV25-1 to TRBJ2-7, with D perhaps TRBD2 (6 bases). The V end lost 4 bases, the J end lost 2 bases, and 12 bases lay between the germline ends. CDR3 length: 14 residues. The germline V gene encodes CDR1 MGHDK and CDR2 SYGVNS. Written as DNA, the CDR3 is TGTGCCAGCAGTGCGTGGGCGGGGACCTACGAGCAGTACTTC. Translating gives CASSAWAGTYEQYF.

The rearrangement joins TRBV29-1 to TRBJ2-7; D is possibly TRBD1 (5 bases). CDR1 is SQVTM, CDR2 ANQGSEA, per germline. V was shortened by 5 bases and J by 1 base, with 9 bases between the two germline ends. The CDR3 totals 12 residues. As DNA, the CDR3 is TGCAGCGTTCTACAGGCATCCTACGAGCAGTACTTC. It encodes CSVLQASYEQYF.

J is TRBJ1-1 and V is TRBV6-1; unclear D gene. The CDR3 contains 16 residues. CDR1 is MNHNS, CDR2 SASEGT, per germline. The ends were cut back, 1 base at V and 0 bases at J, with 12 bases in the middle. This CDR3 reads CASSEGEVRLNTEAFF. Here the CDR3 DNA reads TGTGCCAGCAGTGAAGGCGAAGTCAGATTGAACACTGAAGCTTTCTTT.

The chain joins TRBV5-1 to TRBJ2-1; D is undetermined. V was pared by 0 bases and J by 7 bases, with 5 bases between. The CDR3 covers 12 residues. Germline lookup yields CDR1 SGHRS and CDR2 YFSETQ. The CDR3 bases are TGCGCCAGCAGCTTGGACGTTAATGAGCAGTTCTTC. This codes for CASSLDVNEQFF.

This clone occurred a few times. This sequence joins TRBV6-4 and TRBJ2-3; 14 bases map to TRBD2. V lost 5 bases and J lost 4; bases outside the gene matches: 2. Germline loops: CDR1 MRHNA, CDR2 SNTAGT. The CDR3 has 15 residues. CDR3 sequence (DNA): TGTGCCAGCAGTCCGACTAGCGGGGGGGCAGATACGCAGTATTTT. Amino acid sequence: CASSPTSGGADTQYF.

The chain couples TRBV30 to TRBJ2-7; TRBD2 matches 16 bases. Germline assignment: CDR1 GTSNPN and CDR2 SVGIG (reference sequence). V shed 6 bases and J 12 bases; nucleotides not matched to a gene: 5. The CDR3 has 12 residues. The CDR3: CACGTSGRGLYF. The DNA for the CDR3 is TGTGCCTGTGGGACTAGCGGGAGGGGATTGTACTTC. The full variable domain, with the rest looked up from reference TRBV30 and TRBJ2-7, is SQTIHQWPATLVQPVGSPLSLECTVEGTSNPNLYWYRQAAGRGLQLLFYSVGIGQISSEVPQNLSASRPQDRQFILSSKKLLLSDSGFYLCACGTSGRGLYFGPGTRLTVT.

The chain uses TRBV6-5 and TRBJ2-1; D unclear. Germline assignment: CDR1 MNHEY and CDR2 SVGAGI. Trimming left V 4 bases short and J 2 bases short, with 6 bases between. This CDR3 is built from 13 residues. The CDR3 loop reads CASSSTAYNEQFF. The CDR3 nucleotides are TGTGCCAGCAGTTCCACAGCCTACAATGAGCAGTTCTTC.

The chain uses TRBV6-1 and TRBJ1-3, with D possibly being TRBD1 (5 bases). V lost 0 bases, J lost 4 bases, and 19 bases lay in between. From germline, CDR1 is MNHNS and CDR2 SASEGT. The CDR3 is made up of 18 amino acids. For the CDR3, the DNA is TGTGCCAGCAGTGAAGCTCATACCCGGGACGGATTGGGAAACACCATATATTTT. Amino acid sequence: CASSEAHTRDGLGNTIYF.

The V gene is TRBV28, the J gene TRBJ1-2; unclear D gene. The CDR3 runs to 11 residues. Germline values: CDR1 MDHEN, CDR2 SYDVKM. The V and J ends lost 2 bases and 7 bases respectively, with 5 bases between them. The CDR3 spells CASSLMSGYTF. Written as DNA, the CDR3 is TGTGCCAGCAGTTTAATGAGTGGCTACACCTTC.

V gene TRBV5-1 combines with J gene TRBJ1-4; D unclear. The V end was cut by 0 bases, the J end by 4 bases, with 10 bases between. The CDR3 spans 15 residues. Germline V gene sequence: CDR1 SGHRS, CDR2 YFSETQ. Here the CDR3 reads CASSLGLQLNEKLFF. For the CDR3, the DNA is TGCGCCAGCAGCTTGGGACTACAACTTAATGAAAAACTGTTTTTT.

This clone showed up just a few times. At the DNA level, this CDR3 is encoded by other sequences in the same sample as well. The chain employs TRBV6-6 and TRBJ1-5, with D tentatively TRBD1 (5 bases). This CDR3 has 14 amino acids. The V end lost 2 bases, the J end lost 5 bases, and 10 bases lay between the germline ends. The germline V gene has CDR1 MNHNY and CDR2 SVGAGI (reference sequence). The CDR3 sequence: CASSYRDGDQPQHF. Here the CDR3 DNA reads TGTGCCAGCAGTTACAGGGACGGGGATCAGCCCCAGCATTTT.

V usage is TRBV6-1 and J usage is TRBJ1-2; D unclear. Trimming left V 2 bases short and J 4 bases short, with 8 bases between. The germline V gene has CDR1 MNHNS and CDR2 SASEGT. The CDR3 is 13 residues long. In DNA, the CDR3 is TGTGCCAGCAGTGAATTCAGAATCTATGGCTACACCTTC. It is translated as CASSEFRIYGYTF.

The V call is TRBV28, the J call TRBJ1-1; D uncertain. The CDR3 extends over 15 amino acids. Trimming pared 3 bases from V and 0 bases from J, leaving 11 bases between. The V gene's germline CDR1 is MDHEN and CDR2 SYDVKM. CDR3 sequence (DNA): TGTGCCAGCAGTTTTGGGGAGTGGCTGAACACTGAAGCTTTCTTT. It encodes CASSFGEWLNTEAFF.

The chain employs TRBV7-2 and TRBJ2-1, with 10 nucleotides matching TRBD2. V lost 7 bases to trimming and J lost 4 bases; unmatched junction nucleotides: 4. Per germline, CDR1 SGHTA and CDR2 FQGNSA. The CDR3 extends over 14 amino acids. CDR3 loop: CASTATSGYNEQFF. The CDR3 coding sequence is TGTGCCAGCACCGCGACTAGCGGGTACAATGAGCAGTTCTTC.

The chain has TRBV6-1 and TRBJ2-3; the D gene could be TRBD1 or TRBD2 (6 bases each). The length of the CDR3 is 15 residues. The germline V gene encodes CDR1 MNHNS and CDR2 SASEGT. Trimming removed 0 bases from V and 6 bases from J, with 13 bases in between. The CDR3 protein is CASSEAGGTADTQYF. The CDR3 DNA sequence: TGTGCCAGCAGTGAAGCGGGGGGCACCGCCGATACGCAGTATTTT.

The rearrangement uses TRBV4-2 and TRBJ1-1; TRBD1 is a possible D gene (6 bases). This CDR3 is built from 15 residues. The germline gives CDR1 LGHNA, CDR2 YNFKEQ. Trimming pared 4 bases from V and 1 base from J, leaving 13 bases between. The DNA for the CDR3 is TGTGCCAGCAGCCGGAAACGGACAGCGAACACTGAAGCTTTCTTT. This codes for CASSRKRTANTEAFF.

This rearrangement joins TRBV9 to TRBJ2-1; D is perhaps TRBD1 (6 bases). Germline V gives CDR1 SGDLS, CDR2 YYNGEE. V lost 1 base and J 8 bases, leaving 7 bases between the germline ends. CDR3 length equals 12 residues. CDR3 sequence (DNA): TGTGCCAGCAGCGTACAGGGGTATGAGCAGTTCTTC. This sequence encodes CASSVQGYEQFF.

The chain combines TRBV27 with TRBJ1-1; D not certain. Germline CDR1 is MNHEY and CDR2 is SMNVEV (reference sequence). Trimming left V 5 bases short and J 4 bases short, with 11 bases between. The length of the CDR3 is 13 residues. The CDR3 spells CASSPADRTEAFF. DNA for the CDR3: TGTGCCAGCAGTCCCGCGGACCGCACTGAAGCTTTCTTT.

The chain couples TRBV11-2 to TRBJ2-5; D unclear. CDR3 length: 12 amino acids. The germline V gene encodes CDR1 SGHAT and CDR2 FQNNGV. V was pared by 0 bases and J by 9 bases, with 8 bases between. The CDR3 here is CASSLDIRAQYF. The CDR3 DNA reads TGTGCCAGCAGCTTAGATATAAGGGCCCAGTACTTC.

In this sample, this clone turned up once. The chain recombines TRBV5-6 with TRBJ1-4; D is ambiguous. V was cut by 7 bases and J by 7 bases, with 14 bases left in between. This CDR3 has 13 residues. The germline gives CDR1 SGHDT, CDR2 YYEEEE. The CDR3 spells CASRREAGEKLFF. CDR3 in DNA: TGTGCCAGCCGTAGAGAGGCGGGTGAAAAACTGTTTTTT.

The chain couples TRBV29-1 to TRBJ1-4; no definite D call. Germline V gene sequence: CDR1 SQVTM, CDR2 ANQGSEA. There are 14 residues in the CDR3. Trimming cost V 3 bases and J 2 bases, with 10 bases left between them. CDR3 in amino acids: CSVEQVGTNEKLFF. The CDR3 DNA is TGCAGCGTTGAGCAGGTTGGGACTAATGAAAAACTGTTTTTT.

This chain joins TRBV11-3 and TRBJ2-7; no firm D call. Germline V CDR1 and CDR2: SGHNT, YENEEA. The CDR3 runs to 12 residues. Deletions cut 5 bases from V and 5 bases from J, with 10 bases between. This chain's CDR3 is CASSPLPHEQYF. Here the CDR3 DNA reads TGTGCCAGCAGCCCCCTTCCCCACGAGCAGTACTTC.

The CDR3 protein is CASGLAGTYEQYF. In DNA, the CDR3 is TGTGCCAGCGGCCTAGCGGGTACCTACGAGCAGTACTTC. The chain combines TRBV28 with TRBJ2-7, with 8 bases fitting TRBD2. CDR3 size: 13 residues. Trimming cost V 8 bases and J 2 bases; bases outside gene matches: 5. The germline gives CDR1 MDHEN, CDR2 SYDVKM.

This clone is a singleton in its sample. The chain uses TRBV5-1 and TRBJ2-7; 12 bases are shared with TRBD2. J gave up 0 bases and V 0 bases, and 7 bases lay outside the gene matches. The CDR3 totals 18 residues. Germline assignment: CDR1 SGHRS and CDR2 YFSETQ. The CDR3 DNA is TGCGCCAGCAGCTTGGCGGCTAGCGGGAGGGCCATCTCCTACGAGCAGTACTTC. Its protein product is CASSLAASGRAISYEQYF.